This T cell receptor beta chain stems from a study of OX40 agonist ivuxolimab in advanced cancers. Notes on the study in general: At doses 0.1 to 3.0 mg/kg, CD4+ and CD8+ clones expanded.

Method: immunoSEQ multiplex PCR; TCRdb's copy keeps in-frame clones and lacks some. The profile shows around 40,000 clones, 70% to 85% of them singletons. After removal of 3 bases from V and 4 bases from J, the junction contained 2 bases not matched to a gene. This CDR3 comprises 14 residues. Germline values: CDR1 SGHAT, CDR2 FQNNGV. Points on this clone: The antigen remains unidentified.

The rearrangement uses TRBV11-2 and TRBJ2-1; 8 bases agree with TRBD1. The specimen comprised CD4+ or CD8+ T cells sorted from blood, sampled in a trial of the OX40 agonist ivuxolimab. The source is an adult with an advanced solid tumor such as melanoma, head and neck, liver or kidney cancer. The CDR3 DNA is TGTGCCAGCAGCTTTCGACAGGGGTACAATGAGCAGTTCTTC. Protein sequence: CASSFRQGYNEQFF.